This T cell receptor beta chain was captured in a study of T cells in localized non-small cell lung cancer. Libraries were prepared by immunoSEQ multiplex PCR; TCRdb keeps only in-frame clonotypes and omits some of them. The sample consists of about 74,000 clones, about four fifths of them appearing once. CDR3 length: 19 amino acids. Germline V gene sequence: CDR1 SNHLY, CDR2 FYNNEI. V was clipped by 1 base and J by 1 base; unmatched bases: 8. Here the sequenced sample was peripheral blood, taken before any cancer treatment. The J gene is TRBJ2-2, the V gene TRBV2, with 11 bases matching TRBD2. This TCR derives from a female donor over 55 with stage I lung adenocarcinoma. The CDR3 DNA reads as TGTGCCAGCAGTGAAGGGCTAACTAGCGGGAGATGGAACACCGGGGAGCTGTTTTTT. Translated: CASSEGLTSGRWNTGELFF.